A selection of T cell receptor beta chains follows, all from one sample in a study of shared clonotypes between healthy human individuals. Assay: immunoSEQ multiplex PCR; the TCRdb copy retains only in-frame clones and omits some. Of some 2 million clones listed, approximately 95% are singletons. Sequenced input: naive CD8+ T cells sorted from blood. These receptors were taken from a man aged 18-30 years in good health. Both conserved end residues are part of each CDR3. D genes are given only for firm matches. Clone size, where shown, is once, few, many, or a class for clones that have expanded.

D gene	J gene	V gene	clone size	CDR3 DNA	CDR3 protein
TRBD1	TRBJ1-1	TRBV2	-	TGTGCCAGCAGTGGAGCTGGGACAGCCTTCGGCGAAGCTTTCTTT	CASSGAGTAFGEAFF
-	TRBJ1-1	TRBV6-5	-	TGTGCCAGCAGTTACTCCCAGACGACAGGTGAAGCTTTCTTT	CASSYSQTTGEAFF
-	TRBJ2-2	TRBV5-1	-	TGCGCCAGCAGCCCATATAGCGGTCTTAACACCGGGGAGCTGTTTTTT	CASSPYSGLNTGELFF
TRBD2	TRBJ2-5	TRBV6-1	-	TGTGCCAGCAGTCGTCTAGCGGGCCTTCAAGAGACCCAGTACTTC	CASSRLAGLQETQYF
-	TRBJ2-7	TRBV28	-	TGTGCCAGCAGTACAAACAGGGTTACGGAGCAGTACTTC	CASSTNRVTEQYF
TRBD2	TRBJ2-7	TRBV9	-	TGTGCCAGCAGCGTAGAAGGGACTAGCGCTACCTACGAGCAGTACTTC	CASSVEGTSATYEQYF
TRBD2	TRBJ2-3	TRBV6-1	-	TGTGCCAGCAGTGAAGGAGCGGGGGGTCCCACAGATACGCAGTATTTT	CASSEGAGGPTDTQYF
TRBD2	TRBJ2-1	TRBV5-6	-	TGTGCCAGCAGCTTTTCGGCGGGAGGGCTTTCCTACAATGAGCAGTTCTTC	CASSFSAGGLSYNEQFF
TRBD1	TRBJ2-2	TRBV29-1	-	TGCAGCGTTGAATTCCCAGGGGGCGCAGGCACCGGGGAGCTGTTTTTT	CSVEFPGGAGTGELFF
-	TRBJ2-7	TRBV6-6	-	TGTGCCAGCAGTTTCGAGACACTCGCAACCGGCTACGAGCAGTACTTC	CASSFETLATGYEQYF
TRBD1	TRBJ1-5	TRBV28	once	TGTGCCAGCACCGAGACAGGGCTGAGCAATCAGCCCCAGCATTTT	CASTETGLSNQPQHF
-	TRBJ1-2	TRBV6-5	-	TGTGCCACCTCTAGTTACACCTTC	CATSSYTF
TRBD2	TRBJ2-7	TRBV7-9	once	TGTGCCAGCAGCTTAGACCCAACCGGGACTAGCCGGGACGAGCAGTACTTC	CASSLDPTGTSRDEQYF
-	TRBJ2-7	TRBV27	-	TGTGCCAGCAGTTCAATATACACATACAGGCAACCTTACGAGCAGTACTTC	CASSSIYTYRQPYEQYF
TRBD1	TRBJ2-7	TRBV9	-	TGTGCCAGCAGCGTAGGGGGGACAGGGTCCTACGAGCAGTACTTC	CASSVGGTGSYEQYF
-	TRBJ1-2	TRBV5-6	-	TGTGCCAGCAGCCAGAAAACGACAGGTTCTAACTATGGCTACACCTTC	CASSQKTTGSNYGYTF
TRBD1	TRBJ1-1	TRBV7-2	-	TGTGCCAGCATCCTCTGGGACAGCAGCACTGAAGCTTTCTTT	CASILWDSSTEAFF
-	TRBJ2-1	TRBV5-4	-	TGTGCCAGCAGCTTGGTTATATGGTGGGGAGGTTCCCTGGGAGATGAGCAGTTCTTC	CASSLVIWWGGSLGDEQFF
-	TRBJ2-5	TRBV13	-	TGTGCCAGCAGCTCTGACCCCCGCGGGGAGACCCAGTACTTC	CASSSDPRGETQYF
-	TRBJ2-5	TRBV11-2	-	TGTGCCAGCAGCTTAGGGAGGGGTTGGGAGACCCAGTACTTC	CASSLGRGWETQYF
-	TRBJ2-2	TRBV2	-	TGTGCCAGCAGTGGACAGACGAACACCGGGGAGCTGTTTTTT	CASSGQTNTGELFF
-	TRBJ2-7	TRBV4-1	-	TGTGCCAGCAGCTGGGACCCGGGCTACGAGCAGTACTTC	CASSWDPGYEQYF
-	TRBJ2-7	TRBV4-3	-	TGCGCCAGCAGCCAAGGGGGTAGCGGATTCTCCTACGAGCAGTACTTC	CASSQGGSGFSYEQYF
TRBD1	TRBJ2-7	TRBV5-1	-	TGCGCCAGCAGCTTCGGGGACAGGGAGTACGAGCAGTACTTC	CASSFGDREYEQYF
TRBD1	TRBJ1-4	TRBV6-1	-	TGTGCCAGCAGTGATCTGACAGGGCCCAATGAAAAACTGTTTTTT	CASSDLTGPNEKLFF
-	TRBJ2-1	TRBV10-2	-	TGCGCCAGCAGTGAGACCGCCAGCAATGAGCAGTTCTTC	CASSETASNEQFF
-	TRBJ1-1	TRBV6-5	-	TGTGCCAGCAGTTTTACAGTGAACACTGAAGCTTTCTTT	CASSFTVNTEAFF
-	TRBJ2-1	TRBV4-3	once	TGCGCCAGCAGCCAAACAAACGTGGCGGGACTTGACTCCTACAATGAGCAGTTCTTC	CASSQTNVAGLDSYNEQFF
TRBD1	TRBJ1-2	TRBV18	-	TGTGCCAGCTCACCAACGGACAGGGGGGATGGCTACACCTTC	CASSPTDRGDGYTF
TRBD1	TRBJ1-6	TRBV6-5	-	TGTGCCAGCAGTTACTTCGCCGGGACAGCTAATTCACCCCTCCACTTT	CASSYFAGTANSPLHF
TRBD1	TRBJ2-1	TRBV18	once	TGTGCCAGCTCACCCACAGGGGGGAGCTCCTACAATGAGCAGTTCTTC	CASSPTGGSSYNEQFF
-	TRBJ1-2	TRBV4-1	-	TGCGCCAGCAGCCAAGAGAGAGGTCCTCGGGATGGCTACACCTTC	CASSQERGPRDGYTF
-	TRBJ2-7	TRBV7-7	-	TGTGCTAGCAGCCTCGAAGTAGGCTACGAGCAGTACTTC	CASSLEVGYEQYF
-	TRBJ2-7	TRBV5-6	-	TGTGCCAGCAGCCCGGGCCCAGAGCCCTACGAGCAGTACTTC	CASSPGPEPYEQYF
TRBD1	TRBJ2-5	TRBV6-1	-	TGTGCCAGCAGTGAAGCGCTATCAGGGGGAGAGACCCAGTACTTC	CASSEALSGGETQYF
-	TRBJ2-7	TRBV4-3	-	TGCGCCAGCAGCGGGCGGGCAGGCTACGAGCAGTACTTC	CASSGRAGYEQYF
-	TRBJ2-5	TRBV10-1	once	TGCGCCAGCAGTGAGGCCGGAACAGGGCGAGAGACCCAGTACTTC	CASSEAGTGRETQYF
TRBD1	TRBJ1-1	TRBV30	-	TGTGCCTGGGCACAGGGGATGAACACTGAAGCTTTCTTT	CAWAQGMNTEAFF
-	TRBJ2-3	TRBV5-1	-	TGCGCCAGCAGCTTGGAAGGTCACGATACGCAGTATTTT	CASSLEGHDTQYF
TRBD2	TRBJ2-1	TRBV27	-	TGTGCCAGCAGTTCGACTAGCGGGGCTTTCTTC	CASSSTSGAFF
-	TRBJ1-1	TRBV5-1	-	TGCGCCAGCAGCCCCCCGATGCCGAGCACTGAAGCTTTCTTT	CASSPPMPSTEAFF
TRBD1	TRBJ2-7	TRBV5-5	-	TGTGCCAGCAGCTTGGACAGGGGAGCAAGTGTGCAGTACTTC	CASSLDRGASVQYF
-	TRBJ1-5	TRBV28	-	TGTGCCAGCAAATCCCGGGACATAGGTCTGGATCAGCCCCAGCATTTT	CASKSRDIGLDQPQHF
-	TRBJ1-3	TRBV7-9	once	TGTGCCAGCAGTTATGGGGCAGAGACTGGAAACACCATATATTTT	CASSYGAETGNTIYF
-	TRBJ1-2	TRBV19	-	TGTGCCATTTCGGGTCCCCGGGACGGGGACTATGGCTACACCTTC	CAISGPRDGDYGYTF
-	TRBJ2-2	TRBV13	-	TGTGCCAGCAGCTTACCTACGTGGGACGCCTCGGGGGAGCTGTTTTTT	CASSLPTWDASGELFF
-	TRBJ1-3	TRBV28	once	TGTGCCAGCAGTTTAAACACCATATATTTT	CASSLNTIYF
-	TRBJ2-5	TRBV11-2	-	TGTGCCAGCAGCTTAGCTCTAGCGAAGTACCAAGAGACCCAGTACTTC	CASSLALAKYQETQYF
-	TRBJ2-2	TRBV6-5	-	TGTGCCAGCAGTTATTTCCAGACTATACTCACCGGGGAGCTGTTTTTT	CASSYFQTILTGELFF
TRBD1	TRBJ1-2	TRBV18	-	TGTGCCAGCTCACCAGGGGGCAGGGGGCCATATGGCTACACCTTC	CASSPGGRGPYGYTF
TRBD1	TRBJ2-7	TRBV4-1	-	TGCGCCAGCAGCCTTAGGGACAGGGCCACGTACGAGCAGTACTTC	CASSLRDRATYEQYF
-	TRBJ2-1	TRBV6-5	-	TGTGCCAGCAGCTCTCTTAGTTACTCCTACAATGAGCAGTTCTTC	CASSSLSYSYNEQFF
TRBD1	TRBJ1-4	TRBV4-1	-	TGCGCCAGCAGTGACACAGGGGGCTTAGGGGAAAAACTGTTTTTT	CASSDTGGLGEKLFF